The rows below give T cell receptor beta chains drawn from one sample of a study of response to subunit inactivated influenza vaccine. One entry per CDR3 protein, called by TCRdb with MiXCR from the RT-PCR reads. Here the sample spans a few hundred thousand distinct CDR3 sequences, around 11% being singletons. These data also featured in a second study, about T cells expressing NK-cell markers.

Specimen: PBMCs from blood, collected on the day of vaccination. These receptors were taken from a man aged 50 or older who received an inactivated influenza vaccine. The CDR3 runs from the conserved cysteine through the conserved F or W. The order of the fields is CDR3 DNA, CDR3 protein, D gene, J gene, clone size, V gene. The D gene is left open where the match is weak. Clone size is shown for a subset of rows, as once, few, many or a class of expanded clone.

DNA: TGCGCCAGCAGCCTGACAGGGGGGGTCCCCTACAATGAGCAGTTCTTC; CDR3: CASSLTGGVPYNEQFF; D: TRBD1; J: TRBJ2-1; size: few; V: TRBV5-1
DNA: TGTGCCAGCAGTTACTATCCGAGCTCCTATAATTCACCCCTCCACTTT; CDR3: CASSYYPSSYNSPLHF; D: -; J: TRBJ1-6; size: few; V: TRBV6-5
DNA: TGTGCCAGCAGTTTCAACCGCGGGGGCACTGAAGCTTTCTTT; CDR3: CASSFNRGGTEAFF; D: -; J: TRBJ1-1; size: many; V: TRBV12-3/TRBV12-4
DNA: TGTGCCACAAGGGGGGGCCAAAGCACAGATACGCAGTATTTT; CDR3: CATRGGQSTDTQYF; D: -; J: TRBJ2-3; size: many; V: TRBV7-9
DNA: TGTGCCAGCAGTTCCCCCGGCTCTGGGGCCAACGTCCTGACTTTC; CDR3: CASSSPGSGANVLTF; D: -; J: TRBJ2-6; size: few; V: TRBV28
DNA: TGTGCCAGCAGCTTAGGGTGGCGGCAGTACTTC; CDR3: CASSLGWRQYF; D: -; J: TRBJ2-7; size: -; V: TRBV11-2
DNA: TGTGCCAGCAGCCAGGAGACAGGGGGATATACTAGCTCCTACAATGAGCAGTTCTTC; CDR3: CASSQETGGYTSSYNEQFF; D: TRBD1; J: TRBJ2-1; size: few; V: TRBV5-6
DNA: TGCAGTGCTCCCCTAGCGGGGGGTCAAGAGACCCAGTACTTC; CDR3: CSAPLAGGQETQYF; D: TRBD2; J: TRBJ2-5; size: -; V: TRBV20-1
DNA: TGTGCCAGCAGCCAGAGACTAATACGGAACACCGGGGAGCTGTTTTTT; CDR3: CASSQRLIRNTGELFF; D: -; J: TRBJ2-2; size: few; V: TRBV7-2
DNA: TGTGCCACCAGCAGGGGGGTCCTCATGGAAAAACTGTTTTTT; CDR3: CATSRGVLMEKLFF; D: -; J: TRBJ1-4; size: -; V: TRBV15
DNA: TGTGCCAGCAGCCCGGACCCCGTTAATTCACCCCTCCACTTT; CDR3: CASSPDPVNSPLHF; D: -; J: TRBJ1-6; size: few; V: TRBV5-4
DNA: TGTGCCAGCAGTTTAAGGGGACAGGCGCTTGACTACAATGAGCAGTTCTTC; CDR3: CASSLRGQALDYNEQFF; D: TRBD1; J: TRBJ2-1; size: -; V: TRBV12-3/TRBV12-4
DNA: TGTGCCAGCAGCGAACAGCGGAACACTGAAGCTTTCTTT; CDR3: CASSEQRNTEAFF; D: -; J: TRBJ1-1; size: -; V: TRBV12-3/TRBV12-4
DNA: TGTGCCAGCAGCCCAGGGGACAGTCGGCAGTTCTTC; CDR3: CASSPGDSRQFF; D: TRBD1; J: TRBJ2-1; size: -; V: TRBV14
DNA: TGTGCCAGCAGCCAACTTCAGCGGGAGATAGATACGCAGTATTTT; CDR3: CASSQLQREIDTQYF; D: TRBD2; J: TRBJ2-3; size: few; V: TRBV4-2
DNA: TGCGCCAGCAGCCATGCTACTAGCGGGGGGTTTGGTACGCAGTATTTT; CDR3: CASSHATSGGFGTQYF; D: TRBD2; J: TRBJ2-3; size: -; V: TRBV4-3
DNA: TGTGCCATCAGCGGAAGTAGCTACGAGCAGTACTTC; CDR3: CAISGSSYEQYF; D: -; J: TRBJ2-7; size: few; V: TRBV10-3
DNA: TGTGCCAGCAGCCAACTAACGGGGAAAAATGAGCAGTTCTTC; CDR3: CASSQLTGKNEQFF; D: -; J: TRBJ2-1; size: many; V: TRBV3-1
DNA: TGTGCCAGCTCACCTATGTCAGATGAGCAGTACTTC; CDR3: CASSPMSDEQYF; D: -; J: TRBJ2-7; size: -; V: TRBV18
DNA: TGTGCCAGCAGGCATACGACAGAAGCTTTCTTT; CDR3: CASRHTTEAFF; D: -; J: TRBJ1-1; size: -; V: TRBV5-5
DNA: TGTGCCACCAGCAGAGAAGACAGGTACTACGAGCAGTACTTC; CDR3: CATSREDRYYEQYF; D: -; J: TRBJ2-7; size: few; V: TRBV15
DNA: TGTGCCAGCAGCCACGGATTTTTAGGACAGCTCTCTGGGGCCAACGTCCTGACTTTC; CDR3: CASSHGFLGQLSGANVLTF; D: -; J: TRBJ2-6; size: many; V: TRBV27
DNA: TGTGCCAGCAGCTCCGAACTAGCGGGGCTCACAGATACGCAGTATTTT; CDR3: CASSSELAGLTDTQYF; D: TRBD2; J: TRBJ2-3; size: few; V: TRBV7-9
DNA: TGCAGTGCTAGAGACCGGACCCGACCGGCGGATCAGCCCCAGCATTTT; CDR3: CSARDRTRPADQPQHF; D: -; J: TRBJ1-5; size: -; V: TRBV20-1
DNA: TGTGCCAGCAGCTCTTCCAGGGGTTTGAACACTGAAGCTTTCTTT; CDR3: CASSSSRGLNTEAFF; D: -; J: TRBJ1-1; size: -; V: TRBV7-9
DNA: TGTGCCAGCAGCTTAGAAGGCAGTTATCAGCCCCAGCATTTT; CDR3: CASSLEGSYQPQHF; D: -; J: TRBJ1-5; size: few; V: TRBV7-2
DNA: TGTGCCAGTAGTATCCTCAAGGGGGATGAGCAGTTCTTC; CDR3: CASSILKGDEQFF; D: -; J: TRBJ2-1; size: -; V: TRBV19
DNA: TGTGCCCGTGGAGAGGGCTACTACAATGAGCAGTTCTTC; CDR3: CARGEGYYNEQFF; D: -; J: TRBJ2-1; size: -; V: TRBV30
DNA: TGTGCCAGCAGTTACCTGGAAACCTACGAGCAGTACTTC; CDR3: CASSYLETYEQYF; D: -; J: TRBJ2-7; size: -; V: TRBV6-5
DNA: TGTGCCAGCAGGCAACAGAGGAACACTGAAGCTTTCTTT; CDR3: CASRQQRNTEAFF; D: -; J: TRBJ1-1; size: few; V: TRBV7-2
DNA: TGCGCCAGCAGCCAAGATTCCGCAGGCTACACTGAAGCTTTCTTT; CDR3: CASSQDSAGYTEAFF; D: -; J: TRBJ1-1; size: many; V: TRBV4-3
DNA: TGTGCCAGCAGTTTATCCGGGAACCCCTCCAACGAGCAGTACTTC; CDR3: CASSLSGNPSNEQYF; D: -; J: TRBJ2-7; size: -; V: TRBV12-3/TRBV12-4
DNA: TGCGCCAGCAGCTTCGCCCCGGTTGACAGTTACAATGAGCAGTTCTTC; CDR3: CASSFAPVDSYNEQFF; D: -; J: TRBJ2-1; size: many; V: TRBV5-1